The source of this T cell receptor beta chain is a study of identical twins (dated by TCRdb to about 2016). Describing the broader study: TCR alpha and beta repertoires from monozygotic twins, unrelated adults of various ages and cord blood were deep-sequenced to test whether fetal clonotypes persist. Replicate twin experiments were performed at different times using different library preparation protocols to rule out contamination.

What the research found in general, with its limitations: In monozygotic twins, out-of-frame TCR alpha sharing was systematically underestimated by recombination models, although the models agreed with sharing between unrelated individuals. Invariant T cells such as MAIT and iNKT could partly confound zero-insertion analyses, though diverse VJ usage argued against this for most clonotypes. Abundant cord blood beta clonotypes had fewer insertions, young adult naive repertoires showed a similar but weaker trend, and memory repertoires showed no such trend. Conclusions relied on cross-sectional statistical analysis, since the same donors could not be followed over many years. Compared with coincidental sharing between unrelated individuals, an excess of low generation-probability sequences was observed among out-of-frame TCR alpha sequences shared between twins. In beta out-of-frame sequences, excess twin sharing was weaker, because having fewer shared sequences lowered the signal-to-noise ratio.

Trimming takes 4 bases off V and 3 bases off J; junction bases not matched to a gene: 15. From the cysteine through the phenylalanine, the CDR3 covers 17 amino acids. The DNA shown is the 51-base CDR3, in frame from base 1. In the germline V gene, CDR1 corresponds to SGHRS and CDR2 to YFSETQ. This clonotype was counted at least ten times. The specificity of this receptor is unknown. No qualities accompany the bases; no much larger clone lies one base away. The library was produced with 5' RACE. Sequencing was performed on an Illumina HiSeq 2000. Template switching added a universal primer binding site, and the final cDNA carried a unique molecular identifier that allowed TCR cDNA molecules to be counted accurately. Specific primers in the conserved constant-segment region were used to synthesize first-strand cDNA for the TCR alpha and beta chains. To control for contamination, every cDNA library carried two barcodes: a SMART-Mk sample barcode plus Illumina barcodes. TruSeq adapter sequences and Illumina sample barcodes were added in two successive PCR steps. TCR alpha and beta cDNA libraries were sequenced on the Illumina HiSeq platform with custom primers. The original methods were these. Unique molecular identifiers were extracted from raw reads with MiGEC, and CDR3 positions were determined with MiXCR. For each individual, recombination models were inferred using an EM algorithm with the repgenHMM and IGoR tools. The analysis of shared clonotypes was done with the tcR package in R, with sharing normalized by the product of cloneset sizes. To study raw recombination without the effects of thymic and clonal selection, out-of-frame nonproductive sequences were analyzed. The public sequencing data were trimmed at Q25 with fastp and processed into clonotypes with MiXCR by TCRdb, which kept only in-frame beta chains. Each entry is one CDR3 protein sequence, shown with its most common DNA and genes. The V and J calls come from TCRdb's annotation, not from the publication. Present in this sample are approximately 470,000 distinct CDR3 sequences, 11% to 15% of which were seen just once. Around 0.52% of the sample is in the top ten clones.

Only healthy Caucasian donors were included. The twin cohort consisted of three pairs of female monozygotic twins, all aged roughly 18 to 30 years. Positive isolation kits from Invitrogen were used to isolate CD4+ and CD8+ T cell populations. These sequences were also reported in another study, on yellow fever vaccine responses in identical twins. The second study, in turn, reports: The authors reported that the T cell response to vaccination in identical twins appeared partly convergent and partly personalized. Focusing on identical twins, the study followed the T cell clones that responded to the vaccine, and did so with precision.

The sequence derives from a woman aged 18-30 years in good health. The source material was CD4+ T cells sorted from blood. The chain is assembled from TRBV5-1 and TRBJ2-7; TRBD1 agrees with 8 junctional bases. The CDR3 protein: CASSPNIAGQGIYEQYF. The base sequence is TGCGCCAGCAGCCCCAACATTGCTGGACAGGGAATCTACGAGCAGTACTTC.